The 22 T cell receptor beta chains below were found in one sample sequenced in a study of regulatory T cells in long-lasting Graves disease. CDR3 regions were amplified by Arm-PCR using iRepertoire HTBI primers to build TCR beta libraries. In TCRdb, the multiplex PCR reads were re-called with MiXCR into one record per CDR3 protein. Here the sample spans a few hundred thousand distinct CDR3 sequences, under 25% being singletons. Described time point: persistent/refractory GD, antithyroid drugs over 5 years with positive TRAb. RNA extracted from PBMCs served as the sequencing template. The sequenced sample was peripheral blood mononuclear cells (PBMCs), obtained when the disease was refractory, from a patient treated with antithyroid drugs. All receptors derive from a female donor with Graves disease.

This clonotype has ten or more counts. The chain carries TRBV28 and TRBJ2-7, with 8 bases matching TRBD2. The CDR3 runs 16 residues. Germline CDR1 is MDHEN and CDR2 is SYDVKM. Trimming removed 6 bases from V and 0 bases from J; junction bases left unmatched: 10. The CDR3: CASRDPGRAYSYEQYF. The CDR3 DNA sequence: TGTGCCAGCAGAGACCCCGGGAGGGCTTACTCCTACGAGCAGTACTTC.

The rearrangement links TRBV5-5 to TRBJ2-2; 12 positions agree with TRBD2. The CDR3 spans 17 residues. With V trimmed by 4 bases and J by 0 bases, 4 bases remained unmatched. CDR1 and CDR2 (germline): SGHKS, YYEKEE (reference sequence). CDR3 coding DNA: TGTGCCAGCAGCCACCGACTAGCGGGGGCGAACACCGGGGAGCTGTTTTTT. As protein: CASSHRLAGANTGELFF.

Comment on this clonotype: This CDR3 is missing its conserved last phenylalanine or tryptophan, likely due to a read error. The chain links TRBV2 to TRBJ1-1, with D possibly being TRBD1 (5 bases). From germline, CDR1 is SNHLY and CDR2 FYNNEI. Trimming left V 6 bases short and J 2 bases short, with 10 bases between. The CDR3 is 13 residues long. The CDR3 reads CASSARGNTEAFS. The CDR3 coding sequence is TGTGCCAGCAGCGCTAGGGGAAACACTGAAGCTTTCTCT.

This clonotype was seen repeatedly, ten times or more. The CDR3 DNA reads TGTGCCAGCAGTTTCGAGACAGGGGGCGGAAATCAGCCCCAGCATTTT. It codes for CASSFETGGGNQPQHF. This sequence joins TRBV12-3 or TRBV12-4 and TRBJ1-5, with 10 positions matching TRBD1. The J segment lost 4 bases and the V segment lost 3 bases, leaving 6 bases of the junction unmatched. This CDR3 has 16 amino acids.

This clonotype was counted many times. The chain has TRBV7-2 and TRBJ1-1; 7 nucleotides match TRBD1. The CDR3 is 15 residues long. Germline V gives CDR1 SGHTA, CDR2 FQGNSA. V was pared by 5 bases and J by 2 bases, with 8 bases of the junction left unmatched. Here the CDR3 reads CASSAGQVFNTEAFF. In DNA, the CDR3 is TGTGCCAGCAGCGCTGGACAGGTGTTTAACACTGAAGCTTTCTTT.

The CDR3 protein is CASSLNAGVRNTGELFF. The CDR3 DNA sequence: TGTGCCAGCAGTTTAAATGCCGGGGTGAGGAACACCGGGGAGCTGTTTTTT. The rearrangement links TRBV28 to TRBJ2-2; possibly TRBD2 for D (5 bases). Germline V gives CDR1 MDHEN, CDR2 SYDVKM. Deletions cut 2 bases from V and 1 base from J, with 14 bases between. The CDR3 covers 17 residues.

This chain connects TRBV5-1 to TRBJ1-2; D is ambiguous. Deletions cut 0 bases from V and 7 bases from J, with 10 bases between. This CDR3 is 13 amino acids long. The V gene's germline CDR1 is SGHRS and CDR2 YFSETQ. The CDR3 nucleotides read TGCGCCAGCAGCTTGGGGGAGGCCGGTGGCTACACCTTC. Translating gives CASSLGEAGGYTF.

This clonotype was counted ten times or more. The rearrangement joins TRBV6-1 to TRBJ1-1; TRBD1 matches 7 bases. V was pared by 6 bases and J by 1 base, with 8 bases of the junction left unmatched. The CDR3 spans 15 residues. Germline V gene sequence: CDR1 MNHNS, CDR2 SASEGT. This chain's CDR3 is CASRKTGMGNTEAFF. CDR3 nucleotides: TGTGCCAGCAGAAAGACAGGGATGGGGAACACTGAAGCTTTCTTT.

The V call is TRBV11-2, the J call TRBJ2-2, with 9 bases lining up with TRBD2. This CDR3 contains 15 residues. V was pared by 7 bases and J by 3 bases, with 6 bases of the junction left unmatched. In germline, CDR1 is SGHAT, CDR2 FQNNGV. The CDR3 sequence: CASTRREGHTGELFF. CDR3 nucleotides: TGTGCCAGCACAAGGCGGGAGGGCCACACCGGGGAGCTGTTTTTT.

Ten or more counts support this clonotype. V is TRBV20-1 and J is TRBJ1-1, with TRBD1 matching over 9 bases. Germline V gene lookup returns CDR1 DFQATT and CDR2 SNEGSKA (reference sequence). There are 14 residues in the CDR3. V shed 7 bases, J shed 4 bases, and the junction held 10 bases outside the gene matches. CDR3 bases: TGCAGTGTTCCGGGACAGGGAGGGGCCACTGAAGCTTTCTTT. Encoded protein: CSVPGQGGATEAFF.

In the case of this clonotype: This may be a read error, as it is one base from a much larger clone. The chain uses TRBV6-9 and TRBJ1-6, with D possibly being TRBD1 (5 bases). The V and J ends lost 4 bases and 11 bases respectively, with 18 bases between them. The germline V gene encodes CDR1 MNHGY and CDR2 SVAAGI. The CDR3 is 15 amino acids. CDR3 nucleotides: TGTGCCAGCAGTTTAAGTACTGGGATGGGGCCACCCCTCCACTTT. It is translated as CASSLSTGMGPPLHF.

This chain connects TRBV9 to TRBJ2-2, with D possibly TRBD1 on 6 matching bases. V gave up 3 bases and J gave up 4 bases, with 10 bases separating them. The CDR3 contains 14 residues. The germline V gene encodes CDR1 SGDLS and CDR2 YYNGEE. The CDR3 coding sequence is TGTGCCAGCAGCGGACAGGTTACCACCGGGGAGCTGTTTTTT. This codes for CASSGQVTTGELFF.

This sequence joins TRBV12-3 or TRBV12-4 and TRBJ2-7; D ambiguous. This CDR3 has 12 residues. V lost 4 bases, J lost 4 bases, and 8 bases lay in between. The CDR3 coding sequence is TGTGCCAGCAGTTATCAGGTGTACGAGCAGTACTTC. Encoded protein: CASSYQVYEQYF.

J is TRBJ1-5 and V is TRBV6-4, with D unclear. There are 13 residues in the CDR3. V was trimmed by 10 bases and J by 1 base, leaving 11 bases between them. From germline, CDR1 is MRHNA and CDR2 SNTAGT. The CDR3, as DNA: TGTGCCACCTCACTTGGGAGCAATCAGCCCCAGCATTTT. Protein product: CATSLGSNQPQHF.

This clonotype was observed a handful of times. V is TRBV20-1 and J is TRBJ2-7; 11 nucleotides line up with TRBD2. Germline CDR1 is DFQATT and CDR2 is SNEGSKA (reference sequence). CDR3 size: 14 residues. The ends lost 1 base at V and 4 bases at J; junction bases unmatched: 3. CDR3 residues: CSARGLAGPYEQYF. CDR3 coding DNA: TGCAGTGCTAGAGGACTAGCGGGACCTTACGAGCAGTACTTC.

This clonotype was observed many times. The chain joins TRBV12-3 or TRBV12-4 to TRBJ2-7; 7 bases line up with TRBD2. V lost 1 base and J lost 4; bases outside the gene matches: 10. The CDR3 is 16 residues long. CDR3 bases: TGTGCCAGCAGTTTAGAATCAGCGGGAACTGGGTACGAGCAGTACTTC. Protein sequence: CASSLESAGTGYEQYF.

The chain recombines TRBV28 with TRBJ2-7, with 11 positions matching TRBD2. From germline, CDR1 is MDHEN and CDR2 SYDVKM. The CDR3 has 15 amino acids. Trimming removed 10 bases from V and 1 base from J; junction bases left unmatched: 9. The CDR3 protein is CATSLGTSGSYEQYF. The CDR3 DNA reads TGTGCCACCTCGCTTGGGACTAGCGGATCCTACGAGCAGTACTTC.

The chain couples TRBV7-9 to TRBJ2-7; 7 positions match TRBD1. V trimming: 3 bases; J trimming: 2 bases; junction bases outside the gene matches: 13. The CDR3 covers 17 residues. The V gene's germline CDR1 is SEHNR and CDR2 FQNEAQ (reference sequence). CDR3 region: CASSFGKPGQQAYEQYF. In nucleotides, the CDR3 is TGTGCCAGCAGCTTCGGGAAGCCGGGACAGCAGGCCTACGAGCAGTACTTC.

The table lists this clonotype with a count of one. J is TRBJ2-5 and V is TRBV5-1; D unclear. V lost 4 bases, J lost 0 bases, and 10 bases lay in between. The CDR3 is made up of 14 amino acids. Germline V gene lookup returns CDR1 SGHRS and CDR2 YFSETQ. This CDR3 is CASSNPLYQETQYF. The CDR3 coding sequence is TGCGCCAGCAGCAACCCACTGTACCAAGAGACCCAGTACTTC.

This clonotype was seen a handful of times. The chain carries TRBV7-9 and TRBJ2-5; D gene uncertain. The CDR3 is made up of 16 amino acids. With 4 bases removed from V and 5 bases from J, the gap between germline ends came to 20 bases. In germline, CDR1 is SEHNR, CDR2 FQNEAQ (reference sequence). CDR3 amino acids: CASSSTGSDEPETQYF. In nucleotides, the CDR3 is TGTGCCAGCAGCTCCACCGGGTCCGACGAGCCTGAGACCCAGTACTTC.

This clonotype has a count of ten or more. This chain connects TRBV28 to TRBJ1-5; a possible D gene is TRBD1 (6 bases). V was clipped by 1 base and J by 2 bases, with 9 bases between them. Germline lookup yields CDR1 MDHEN and CDR2 SYDVKM. The CDR3 is 15 amino acids. CDR3 protein: CASSLLGAGNQPQHF. CDR3 in DNA: TGTGCCAGCAGTTTATTGGGGGCGGGCAATCAGCCCCAGCATTTT. Drawing the rest from reference TRBV28 and TRBJ1-5, the complete variable domain is DVKVTQSSRYLVKRTGEKVFLECVQDMDHENMFWYRQDPGLGLRLIYFSYDVKMKEKGDIPEGYSVSREKKERFSLILESASTNQTSMYLCASSLLGAGNQPQHFGDGTRLSIL.

V gene TRBV19 combines with J gene TRBJ1-1; 11 nucleotides align to TRBD1. Germline V gives CDR1 LNHDA, CDR2 SQIVND (reference sequence). This CDR3 region has 15 residues. Trimming took 8 bases from V and 6 from J; bases not matched to a gene: 11. The CDR3 bases are TGTGCCAGTTGGACAGGGGGCCAGGGGAAGGCTGAAGCTTTCTTT. Its protein product is CASWTGGQGKAEAFF.